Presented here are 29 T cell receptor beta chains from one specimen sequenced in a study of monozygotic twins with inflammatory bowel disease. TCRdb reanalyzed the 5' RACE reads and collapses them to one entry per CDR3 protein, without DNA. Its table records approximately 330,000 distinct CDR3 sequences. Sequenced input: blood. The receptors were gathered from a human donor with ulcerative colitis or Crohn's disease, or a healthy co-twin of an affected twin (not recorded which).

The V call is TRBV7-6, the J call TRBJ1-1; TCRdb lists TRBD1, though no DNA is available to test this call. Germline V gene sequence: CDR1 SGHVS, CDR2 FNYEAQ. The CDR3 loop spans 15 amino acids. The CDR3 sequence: CASSLDGGVNTEAFF. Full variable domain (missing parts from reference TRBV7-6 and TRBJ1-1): GAGVSQSPRYKVTKRGQDVALRCDPISGHVSLYWYRQALGQGPEFLTYFNYEAQQDKSGLPNDRFSAERPEGSISTLTIQRTEQRDSAMYRCASSLDGGVNTEAFFGQGTRLTVV.

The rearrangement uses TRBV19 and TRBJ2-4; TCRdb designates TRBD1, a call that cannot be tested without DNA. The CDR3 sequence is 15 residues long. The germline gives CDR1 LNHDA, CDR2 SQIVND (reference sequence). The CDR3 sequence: CASTHRDSPKNIQYF.

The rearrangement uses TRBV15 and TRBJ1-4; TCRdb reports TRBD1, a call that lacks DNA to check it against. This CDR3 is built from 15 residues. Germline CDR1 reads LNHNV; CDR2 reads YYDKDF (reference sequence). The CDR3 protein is CATSREGQGNEKLFF.

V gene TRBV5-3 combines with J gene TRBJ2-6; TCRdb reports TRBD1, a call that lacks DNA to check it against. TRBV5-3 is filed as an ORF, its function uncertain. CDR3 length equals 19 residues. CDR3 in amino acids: CARSPRQGPLTSGANVLTF.

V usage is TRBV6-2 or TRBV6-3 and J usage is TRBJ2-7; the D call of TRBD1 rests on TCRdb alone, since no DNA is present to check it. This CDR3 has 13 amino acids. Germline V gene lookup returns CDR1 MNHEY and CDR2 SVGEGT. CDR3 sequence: CASTFRQDYEQYF.

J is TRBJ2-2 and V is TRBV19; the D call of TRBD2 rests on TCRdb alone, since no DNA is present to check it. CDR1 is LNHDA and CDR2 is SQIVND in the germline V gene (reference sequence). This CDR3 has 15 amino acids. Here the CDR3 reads CASTPLRSNTGELFF.

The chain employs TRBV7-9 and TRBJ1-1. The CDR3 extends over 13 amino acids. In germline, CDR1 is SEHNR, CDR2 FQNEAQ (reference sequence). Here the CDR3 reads CASSLHGSTEAFF.

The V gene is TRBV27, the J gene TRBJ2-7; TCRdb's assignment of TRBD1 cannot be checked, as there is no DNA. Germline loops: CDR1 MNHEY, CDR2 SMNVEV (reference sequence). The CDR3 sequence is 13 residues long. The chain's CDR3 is CASSLSAGREQYF.

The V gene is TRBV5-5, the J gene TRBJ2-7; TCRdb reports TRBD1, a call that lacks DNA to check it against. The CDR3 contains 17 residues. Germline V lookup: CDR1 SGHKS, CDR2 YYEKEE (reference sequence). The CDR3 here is CASSLGKGQRGSYEQYF.

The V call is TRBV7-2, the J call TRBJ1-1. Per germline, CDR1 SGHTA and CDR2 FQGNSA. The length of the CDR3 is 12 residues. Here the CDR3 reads CASSLFRYEAFF.

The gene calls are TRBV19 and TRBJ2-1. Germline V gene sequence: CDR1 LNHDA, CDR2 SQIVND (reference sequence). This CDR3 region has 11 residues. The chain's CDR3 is CASTEENEQFF.

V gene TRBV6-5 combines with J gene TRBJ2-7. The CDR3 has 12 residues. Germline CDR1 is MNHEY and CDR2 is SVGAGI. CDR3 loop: CASSSPVYEQYF.

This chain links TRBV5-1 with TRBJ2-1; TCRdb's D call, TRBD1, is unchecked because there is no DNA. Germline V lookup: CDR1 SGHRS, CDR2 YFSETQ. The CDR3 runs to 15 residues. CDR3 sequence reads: CASSLQGLTYNEQFF.

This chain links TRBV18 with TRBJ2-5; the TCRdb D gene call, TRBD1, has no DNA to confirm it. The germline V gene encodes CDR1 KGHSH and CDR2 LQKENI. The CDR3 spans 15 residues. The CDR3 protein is CASSPIRETGETQYF.

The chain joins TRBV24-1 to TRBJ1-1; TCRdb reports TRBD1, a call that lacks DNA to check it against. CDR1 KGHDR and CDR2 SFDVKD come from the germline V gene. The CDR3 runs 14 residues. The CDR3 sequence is CASMLQGVNTEAFF.

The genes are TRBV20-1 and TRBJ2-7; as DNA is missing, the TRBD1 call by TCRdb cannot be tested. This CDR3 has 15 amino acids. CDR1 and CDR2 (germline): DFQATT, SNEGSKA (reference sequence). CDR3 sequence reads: CSASHRQGDPYEQYF.

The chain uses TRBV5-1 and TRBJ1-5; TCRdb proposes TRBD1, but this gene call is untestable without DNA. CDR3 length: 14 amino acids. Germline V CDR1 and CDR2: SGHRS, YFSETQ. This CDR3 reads CASSPGQARGPQHF.

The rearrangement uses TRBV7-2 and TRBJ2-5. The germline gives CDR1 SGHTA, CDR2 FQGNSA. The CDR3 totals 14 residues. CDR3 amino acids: CASSSWTLAETQYF.

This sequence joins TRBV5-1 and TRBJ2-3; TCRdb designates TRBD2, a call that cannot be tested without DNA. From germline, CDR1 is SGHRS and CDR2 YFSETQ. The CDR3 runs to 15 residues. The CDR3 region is CASRGAGRSTDTQYF.

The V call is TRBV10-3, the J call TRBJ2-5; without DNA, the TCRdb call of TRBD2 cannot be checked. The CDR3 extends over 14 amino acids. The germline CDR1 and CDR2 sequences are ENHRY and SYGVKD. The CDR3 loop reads CAISHSGEEETQYF.

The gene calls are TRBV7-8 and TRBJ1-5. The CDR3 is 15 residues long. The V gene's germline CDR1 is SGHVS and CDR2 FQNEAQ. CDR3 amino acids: CASSLLRFGSQPQHF.

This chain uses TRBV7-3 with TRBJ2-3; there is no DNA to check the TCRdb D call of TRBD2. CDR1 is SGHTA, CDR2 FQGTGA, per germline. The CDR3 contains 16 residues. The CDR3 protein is CASSLTAGLGTDTQYF.

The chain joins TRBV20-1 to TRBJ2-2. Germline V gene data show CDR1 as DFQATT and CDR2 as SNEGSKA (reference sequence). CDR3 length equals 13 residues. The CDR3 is CSARDRKYGELFF.

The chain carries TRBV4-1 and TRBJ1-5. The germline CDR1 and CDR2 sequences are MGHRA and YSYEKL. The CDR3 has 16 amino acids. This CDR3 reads CASSQVPVYSNQPQHF.

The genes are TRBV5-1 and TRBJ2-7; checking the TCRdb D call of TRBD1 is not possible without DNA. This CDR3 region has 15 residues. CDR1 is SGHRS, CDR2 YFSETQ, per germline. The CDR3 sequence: CASSLMTGFYYEQYF.

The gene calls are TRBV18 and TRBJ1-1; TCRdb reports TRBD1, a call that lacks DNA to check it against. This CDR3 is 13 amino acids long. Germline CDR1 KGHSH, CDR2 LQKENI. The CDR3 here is CASSPVNRPEAFF.

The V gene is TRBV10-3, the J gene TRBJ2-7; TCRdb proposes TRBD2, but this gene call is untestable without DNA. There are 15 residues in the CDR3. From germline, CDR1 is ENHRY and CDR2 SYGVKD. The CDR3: CAITMNSGSSYEQYF.

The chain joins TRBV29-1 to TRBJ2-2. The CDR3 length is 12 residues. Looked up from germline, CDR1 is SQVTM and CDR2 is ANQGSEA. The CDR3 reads CSVYANTGELFF.

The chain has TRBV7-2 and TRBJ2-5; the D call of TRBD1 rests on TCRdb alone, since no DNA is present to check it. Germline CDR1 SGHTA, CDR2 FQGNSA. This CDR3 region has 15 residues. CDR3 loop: CASSARDRGKETQYF.